This T cell receptor beta chain emerged from a study of T cells in Graves' hyperthyroidism and ophthalmopathy. Broader study findings: Model predictions of ophthalmopathy came a median approximately seven months before onset. Blood also contained most expanded thyroid clonotypes above 0.001.

The CDR3 has 15 residues. Germline CDR1 reads SGDLS; CDR2 reads YYNGEE. V was trimmed by 2 bases and J by 5 bases, leaving 11 bases between them. The study excluded patients with uncontrolled infection, other autoimmune disease, pregnancy or lactation. Clinical symptoms, serum thyroxine and TRAb, thyroid ultrasound and orbital computed tomography together formed the diagnostic basis. This clonotype was observed once. Its antigen remains unknown. Amplification yielded TCR beta CDR3 regions, with RNA transcripts as the source. The HTBI primer set was used in a first-round RT-PCR of the TCR CDR3. TCRdb reprocessed the multiplex PCR reads with MiXCR, giving one entry per CDR3 protein. The sample holds roughly 500,000 distinct CDR3 sequences; around 43% are singletons and the top ten take around two fifths.

Material for sequencing was peripheral blood or thyroid tissue (not recorded which). The rearrangement links TRBV9 to TRBJ1-6, with D tentatively TRBD1 (5 bases). This clonotype was sampled from an adult woman with Graves' disease, either hyperthyroidism or ophthalmopathy (not recorded which). The CDR3 loop reads CASSVEEGHNSPLHF. CDR3 nucleotide sequence: TGTGCCAGCAGCGTGGAGGAGGGGCATAATTCACCCCTCCACTTT.